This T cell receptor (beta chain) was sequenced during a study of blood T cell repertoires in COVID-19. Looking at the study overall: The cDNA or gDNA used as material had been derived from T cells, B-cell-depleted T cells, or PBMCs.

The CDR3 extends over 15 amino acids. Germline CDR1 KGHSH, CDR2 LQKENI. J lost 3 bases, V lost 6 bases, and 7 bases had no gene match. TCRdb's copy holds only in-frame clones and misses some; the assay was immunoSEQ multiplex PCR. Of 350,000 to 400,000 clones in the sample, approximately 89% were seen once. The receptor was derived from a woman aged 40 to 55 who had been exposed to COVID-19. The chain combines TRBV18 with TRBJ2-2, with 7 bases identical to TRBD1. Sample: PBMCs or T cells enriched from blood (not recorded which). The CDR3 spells CASSIRDSHTGELFF. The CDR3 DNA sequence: TGTGCCAGCTCCATCCGGGACAGTCACACCGGGGAGCTGTTTTTT.